This is a list of T cell receptor beta chains from one sample in a study of blood T cell repertoires in COVID-19. Generated by immunoSEQ multiplex PCR, the TCRdb table keeps only in-frame clones and is missing some. Among about 50,000 clones listed, approximately 85% were seen once. The sequencing sample was made of peripheral blood. Every receptor here comes from a human donor in a cohort sampled during active COVID-19. Each CDR3 is given with its conserved first and last residue. The order of the fields is clone size, D gene, J gene, V gene, CDR3 DNA, CDR3 protein. The D gene is left open where the match is weak. Not all rows give a size; the values are once, few, many and, for expanded clones, a class.

clone size: NA; D gene: NA; J gene: TRBJ2-5; V gene: TRBV9; CDR3 DNA: TGTGCCAGCAGCCCCCGGACTATGTCGGAGACCCAGTACTTC; CDR3 protein: CASSPRTMSETQYF
clone size: NA; D gene: NA; J gene: TRBJ2-4; V gene: TRBV28; CDR3 DNA: TGTGCCAGCAGTTTTCGGGGGAACATTCAGTACTTC; CDR3 protein: CASSFRGNIQYF
clone size: NA; D gene: TRBD1; J gene: TRBJ2-5; V gene: TRBV6-5; CDR3 DNA: TGTGCCAGCAAGACAGGGGTCCAAGAGACCCAGTACTTC; CDR3 protein: CASKTGVQETQYF
clone size: NA; D gene: NA; J gene: TRBJ2-2; V gene: TRBV6-2/TRBV6-3; CDR3 DNA: TGTGCCAGCAGCCACATATTTTCGGGGGAGCTGTTTTTT; CDR3 protein: CASSHIFSGELFF
clone size: NA; D gene: TRBD2; J gene: TRBJ2-5; V gene: TRBV6-4; CDR3 DNA: TGTGCCAGCAGTGAGACTGCTAGCGGGAGGGAGACCCAGTACTTC; CDR3 protein: CASSETASGRETQYF
clone size: NA; D gene: NA; J gene: TRBJ1-1; V gene: TRBV10-3; CDR3 DNA: TGTGCCATCACCAAGACAGAGAACACTGAAGCTTTCTTT; CDR3 protein: CAITKTENTEAFF
clone size: few; D gene: NA; J gene: TRBJ2-1; V gene: TRBV3-1/TRBV3-2; CDR3 DNA: TGTGCCAGCAGCCAAAGCCGAAATGAGCAGTTCTTC; CDR3 protein: CASSQSRNEQFF
clone size: once; D gene: TRBD2; J gene: TRBJ2-7; V gene: TRBV2; CDR3 DNA: TGTGCCAGCAAGCTAGCGGGGGCGACCTACGAGCAGTACTTC; CDR3 protein: CASKLAGATYEQYF
clone size: NA; D gene: NA; J gene: TRBJ1-2; V gene: TRBV3-1/TRBV3-2; CDR3 DNA: TGTGCCAGCAGCCAAGCAGGGGCGGGTAACTATGGCTACACCTTC; CDR3 protein: CASSQAGAGNYGYTF
clone size: NA; D gene: TRBD1; J gene: TRBJ1-2; V gene: TRBV20-1; CDR3 DNA: TGCAGTGCTAGAACCGGGACAGGGGGCACCTTC; CDR3 protein: CSARTGTGGTF
clone size: NA; D gene: NA; J gene: TRBJ1-1; V gene: TRBV29-1; CDR3 DNA: TGCAGCGTTGTTTGGACAGAGAACACTGAAGCTTTCTTT; CDR3 protein: CSVVWTENTEAFF
clone size: NA; D gene: TRBD1; J gene: TRBJ1-5; V gene: TRBV5-6; CDR3 DNA: TGTGCCAGCAGCTCCGGGACAGGACCATATAGCAATCAGCCCCAGCATTTT; CDR3 protein: CASSSGTGPYSNQPQHF
clone size: NA; D gene: TRBD2; J gene: TRBJ2-5; V gene: TRBV9; CDR3 DNA: TGTGCCAGCAGCTCGGGGACTAGCGGGGAGACCCAGTACTTC; CDR3 protein: CASSSGTSGETQYF
clone size: few; D gene: TRBD2; J gene: TRBJ2-7; V gene: TRBV9; CDR3 DNA: TGTGCCAGCAGCCCCCATAGCGGACTAGCCTACGAGCAGTACTTC; CDR3 protein: CASSPHSGLAYEQYF
clone size: once; D gene: NA; J gene: TRBJ2-7; V gene: TRBV2; CDR3 DNA: TGTGCCAGCAGGCCAAGACAGGACCCCTACGAGCAGTACTTC; CDR3 protein: CASRPRQDPYEQYF
clone size: NA; D gene: TRBD2; J gene: TRBJ2-3; V gene: TRBV4-2; CDR3 DNA: TGTGCCAGCAGCCAAGATGTCGTACTAGCGGGGCTCAGCACAGATACGCAGTATTTT; CDR3 protein: CASSQDVVLAGLSTDTQYF
clone size: NA; D gene: NA; J gene: TRBJ1-2; V gene: TRBV2; CDR3 DNA: TGTGCCAGCAGTGCGAGGCGAGCTAACTATGGCTACACCTTC; CDR3 protein: CASSARRANYGYTF
clone size: NA; D gene: NA; J gene: TRBJ2-1; V gene: TRBV3-1/TRBV3-2; CDR3 DNA: TGTGCCAGCAGCCCCGGCACTCAGGGGAGCAATGAGCAGTTCTTC; CDR3 protein: CASSPGTQGSNEQFF
clone size: NA; D gene: NA; J gene: TRBJ2-1; V gene: TRBV2; CDR3 DNA: TGTGCCAGCACCTACGGACTCCGCGACAATGAGCAGTTCTTC; CDR3 protein: CASTYGLRDNEQFF
clone size: NA; D gene: NA; J gene: TRBJ2-1; V gene: TRBV12-3/TRBV12-4; CDR3 DNA: TGTGCCAGCGCCAAGACAGTCGACAATGAGCAGTTCTTC; CDR3 protein: CASAKTVDNEQFF
clone size: NA; D gene: NA; J gene: TRBJ2-1; V gene: TRBV5-1; CDR3 DNA: TGCGCCAGCAGCTTGGAAGCGAGCTCCTACAATGAGCAGTTCTTC; CDR3 protein: CASSLEASSYNEQFF
clone size: NA; D gene: NA; J gene: TRBJ2-5; V gene: TRBV20-1; CDR3 DNA: TGCAGTGTTCCTCACCAAGAGACCCAGTACTTC; CDR3 protein: CSVPHQETQYF
clone size: NA; D gene: NA; J gene: TRBJ2-1; V gene: TRBV19; CDR3 DNA: TGTGCCAGTAGTATAGCGGCAGCCCGGGACAATGAGCAGTTCTTC; CDR3 protein: CASSIAAARDNEQFF
clone size: NA; D gene: TRBD1; J gene: TRBJ2-4; V gene: TRBV6-5; CDR3 DNA: TGTGCCAGCACTAGACAGGGGGTTTTGAACATTCAGTACTTC; CDR3 protein: CASTRQGVLNIQYF
clone size: NA; D gene: NA; J gene: TRBJ2-7; V gene: TRBV11-2; CDR3 DNA: TGTGCCAGCAGCTCCCCGGACTTTTACGAGCAGTACTTC; CDR3 protein: CASSSPDFYEQYF
clone size: NA; D gene: NA; J gene: TRBJ2-2; V gene: TRBV28; CDR3 DNA: TGTGCCAGCAGTTTTCAGAACACCGGGGAGCTGTTTTTT; CDR3 protein: CASSFQNTGELFF
clone size: NA; D gene: NA; J gene: TRBJ2-5; V gene: TRBV14; CDR3 DNA: TGTGCCAGCAGCCCCATAGACAGGAACCAAGAGACCCAGTACTTC; CDR3 protein: CASSPIDRNQETQYF
clone size: NA; D gene: NA; J gene: TRBJ2-2; V gene: TRBV19; CDR3 DNA: TGTGCCAGTAGTATTACAGGGCGTCGGACCTACACCGGGGAGCTGTTTTTT; CDR3 protein: CASSITGRRTYTGELFF
clone size: NA; D gene: TRBD2; J gene: TRBJ2-1; V gene: TRBV30; CDR3 DNA: TGTGCCTGGAGTGTGGCGGGAGTATCCTACAATGAGCAGTTCTTC; CDR3 protein: CAWSVAGVSYNEQFF
clone size: NA; D gene: TRBD2; J gene: TRBJ2-3; V gene: TRBV29-1; CDR3 DNA: TGCAGCGTTGAGGGCCTAGCGGGGGTTACGCAGTATTTT; CDR3 protein: CSVEGLAGVTQYF
clone size: once; D gene: NA; J gene: TRBJ2-2; V gene: TRBV28; CDR3 DNA: TGTGCCGCATCGGTTACTCGCGGATGGCCCGGGGAGCTGTTTTTT; CDR3 protein: CAASVTRGWPGELFF
clone size: once; D gene: TRBD2; J gene: TRBJ2-2; V gene: TRBV5-1; CDR3 DNA: TGCGCCAGCAGCTTGGCTAGCGGGATGAGAAACACCGGGGAGCTGTTTTTT; CDR3 protein: CASSLASGMRNTGELFF
clone size: NA; D gene: TRBD1; J gene: TRBJ2-7; V gene: TRBV18; CDR3 DNA: TGTGCCAGCTCAACTCTACCTATACAGGGGGAGGTTGCCTACGAGCAGTACTTC; CDR3 protein: CASSTLPIQGEVAYEQYF
clone size: NA; D gene: TRBD2; J gene: TRBJ2-5; V gene: TRBV5-1; CDR3 DNA: TGCGCCAGCAGCCCCGGACTAGCGGGAAGTCAAGAGACCCAGTACTTC; CDR3 protein: CASSPGLAGSQETQYF
clone size: NA; D gene: NA; J gene: TRBJ2-5; V gene: TRBV2; CDR3 DNA: TGTGCCAGCAGTGGGCAAACAGGGCCAGAGACCCAGTACTTC; CDR3 protein: CASSGQTGPETQYF
clone size: NA; D gene: NA; J gene: TRBJ1-5; V gene: TRBV30; CDR3 DNA: TGTGCCTGGAACAGGGGCAATCAGCCCCAGCATTTT; CDR3 protein: CAWNRGNQPQHF
clone size: NA; D gene: TRBD1; J gene: TRBJ2-3; V gene: TRBV9; CDR3 DNA: TGTGCCAGCAGCGAGGGGGCTCGATATACGCAGTATTTT; CDR3 protein: CASSEGARYTQYF
clone size: NA; D gene: NA; J gene: TRBJ2-5; V gene: TRBV3-1/TRBV3-2; CDR3 DNA: TGTGCCAGCAGCCAAGACAGGGTCCAAGAGACCCAGTACTTC; CDR3 protein: CASSQDRVQETQYF
clone size: NA; D gene: TRBD2; J gene: TRBJ2-7; V gene: TRBV6-6; CDR3 DNA: TGTGCCAGCAGTTTTAGCGGGACGGACGGTTACGAGCAGTACTTC; CDR3 protein: CASSFSGTDGYEQYF
clone size: NA; D gene: TRBD1; J gene: TRBJ2-6; V gene: TRBV28; CDR3 DNA: TGTGCCAGCAGTTCCACCGTCCCGGGACAGGGGCGATCAAACTCTGGGGCCAACGTCCTGACTTTC; CDR3 protein: CASSSTVPGQGRSNSGANVLTF
clone size: NA; D gene: NA; J gene: TRBJ1-4; V gene: TRBV19; CDR3 DNA: TGTGCCAGTAGTATAGCTGGCAGACTCAATGAAAAACTGTTTTTT; CDR3 protein: CASSIAGRLNEKLFF
clone size: NA; D gene: TRBD1; J gene: TRBJ1-1; V gene: TRBV5-1; CDR3 DNA: TGCGCCAGCAGTGGGGACAGGTTTGGTGAAGCTTTCTTT; CDR3 protein: CASSGDRFGEAFF
clone size: NA; D gene: NA; J gene: TRBJ2-7; V gene: TRBV7-2; CDR3 DNA: TGTGCCAGCAGCCCACGGACTGACCGATACGAGCAGTACTTC; CDR3 protein: CASSPRTDRYEQYF
clone size: NA; D gene: NA; J gene: TRBJ2-5; V gene: TRBV7-6; CDR3 DNA: TGTGCCAGCAGCTTAGGGGAATTAGCAGGGGAAATGGGGGAGACCCAGTACTTC; CDR3 protein: CASSLGELAGEMGETQYF
clone size: NA; D gene: NA; J gene: TRBJ2-7; V gene: TRBV28; CDR3 DNA: TGTGCCAGCAGTTTGGGTTGGGGGGGGCCGAACTCCTACGAGCAGTACTTC; CDR3 protein: CASSLGWGGPNSYEQYF
clone size: NA; D gene: NA; J gene: TRBJ1-2; V gene: TRBV4-2; CDR3 DNA: TGTGCCAGCAGCCAAGGTCCTGAGGACTATGGCTACACCTTC; CDR3 protein: CASSQGPEDYGYTF